The 15 T cell receptor beta chains listed next were all sequenced from one sample in a study of blood T cell repertoires in COVID-19. The assay was immunoSEQ multiplex PCR, and TCRdb's table has in-frame clones only and misses some. The sample has 70,000 or so clones, roughly 79% seen once; the top ten hold about 15%. Sequencing input: peripheral blood. The receptors derive from a man aged 60 to 75 with acute or convalescent COVID-19.

This chain links TRBV24-1 with TRBJ2-1, with TRBD2 identical over 15 bases. V dropped 5 bases and J dropped 1; count of bases not matched to a gene: 8. CDR3 size: 19 residues. The germline V gene has CDR1 KGHDR and CDR2 SFDVKD. In DNA, the CDR3 is TGTGCCACCAGTGGGACAGGGACTAGCGGGGGGCGTTCCTACAATGAGCAGTTCTTC. Translating it yields CATSGTGTSGGRSYNEQFF.

J is TRBJ1-2 and V is TRBV7-3; D is possibly TRBD1 (6 bases). The CDR3 is made up of 13 amino acids. V was trimmed by 2 bases and J by 4 bases, leaving 8 bases between them. CDR1 SGHTA and CDR2 FQGTGA come from the germline V gene. CDR3 amino acids: CASSLGGFYGYTF. CDR3 in DNA: TGTGCCAGCAGCTTAGGGGGCTTCTATGGCTACACCTTC.

The chain carries TRBV5-1 and TRBJ1-5; D gene ambiguous. CDR3 size: 15 residues. Trimming cost V 0 bases and J 0 bases, with 7 bases left between them. CDR1 SGHRS and CDR2 YFSETQ come from the germline V gene. CDR3 residues: CASSLEPNSNQPQHF. Here the CDR3 DNA reads TGCGCCAGCAGCTTGGAGCCAAATAGCAATCAGCCCCAGCATTTT.

The J gene is TRBJ1-2, the V gene TRBV19, with 8 bases fitting TRBD1. The CDR3 has 14 residues. Germline V lookup: CDR1 LNHDA, CDR2 SQIVND (reference sequence). The V and J ends lost 6 bases and 8 bases, in that order; junction bases with no gene match: 11. In DNA form, the CDR3 reads TGTGCCAGTAGAACCGGGACAGGAATTATCGGCTACACCTTC. Translating gives CASRTGTGIIGYTF. Full variable domain (remainder filled in from reference TRBV19 and TRBJ1-2): DGGITQSPKYLFRKEGQNVTLSCEQNLNHDAMYWYRQDPGQGLRLIYYSQIVNDFQKGDIAEGYSVSREKKESFPLTVTSAQKNPTAFYLCASRTGTGIIGYTFGSGTRLTVV.

This clone was recorded a few times. The rearrangement joins TRBV6-1 to TRBJ2-7, with D perhaps matching TRBD1 (5 bases). In germline, CDR1 is MNHNS, CDR2 SASEGT. The CDR3 length is 14 residues. V lost 1 base and J 0 bases, leaving 7 bases between the germline ends. The CDR3 loop is CASSEGQPSYEQYF. The CDR3 DNA is TGTGCCAGCAGTGAAGGACAGCCCTCCTACGAGCAGTACTTC.

V and J are TRBV5-4 and TRBJ2-2; 9 nucleotides agree with TRBD1. In germline, CDR1 is SGHNT, CDR2 YYREEE (reference sequence). The V and J ends lost 4 bases and 6 bases, in that order; junction bases with no gene match: 4. This CDR3 has 14 amino acids. The CDR3 DNA reads TGTGCCAGCAGCGGGACAGGGTGGGCCGGGGAGCTGTTTTTT. Translated: CASSGTGWAGELFF. Based on the CDR3 plus reference TRBV5-4 and TRBJ2-2, the full variable domain is ETGVTQSPTHLIKTRGQQVTLRCSSQSGHNTVSWYQQALGQGPQFIFQYYREEENGRGNFPPRFSGLQFPNYSSELNVNALELDDSALYLCASSGTGWAGELFFGEGSRLTVL.

The chain recombines TRBV4-1 with TRBJ2-4, with a weak D call TRBD1 (6 bases). Germline V gene sequence: CDR1 MGHRA, CDR2 YSYEKL. V was cut by 1 base and J by 2 bases, with 12 bases left in between. The CDR3 contains 16 residues. The CDR3 loop reads CASSQGLQGTKNIQYF. The DNA of the CDR3 is TGCGCCAGCAGCCAAGGATTACAGGGAACCAAAAACATTCAGTACTTC.

This clone was observed a single time. For the CDR3, the DNA is TGCGCCAGCAGTGAAATGAGGGGGGGGAACACTGAAGCTTTCTTT. Amino acid sequence: CASSEMRGGNTEAFF. The chain couples TRBV10-1 to TRBJ1-1, with D perhaps TRBD1 (6 bases). This CDR3 is 15 amino acids long. Germline assignment: CDR1 WNHNN and CDR2 SYGVQD (reference sequence). Trimming cost V 3 bases and J 1 base, with 12 bases left between them.

The chain uses TRBV28 and TRBJ2-7; 10 nucleotides agree with TRBD1. V lost 4 bases, J lost 5 bases, and 8 bases stayed unmatched. The CDR3 totals 15 residues. Germline V lookup: CDR1 MDHEN, CDR2 SYDVKM. CDR3: CASSSAGTGDHEQYF. CDR3 DNA: TGTGCCAGCAGTTCGGCCGGGACAGGGGACCACGAGCAGTACTTC. Supplemented by reference TRBV28 and TRBJ2-7, the full variable domain reads DVKVTQSSRYLVKRTGEKVFLECVQDMDHENMFWYRQDPGLGLRLIYFSYDVKMKEKGDIPEGYSVSREKKERFSLILESASTNQTSMYLCASSSAGTGDHEQYFGPGTRLTVT.

The chain employs TRBV21-1 and TRBJ2-3; TRBD2 is taken as the D call from the table, unchecked against the DNA. TRBV21-1 is a pseudogene. This CDR3 comprises 18 residues. CDR3 bases: TGTGCCAGCAGCAAAGGGACTAGCGGGTATGTGGGCACAGATACGCAGTATTTT. The encoded protein is CASSKGTSGYVGTDTQYF.

This chain links TRBV7-8 with TRBJ2-1, with 9 bases aligning to TRBD2. The CDR3 is made up of 15 amino acids. Germline trimming cut 8 bases from V and 7 bases from J; bases unmatched to any gene: 12. Germline CDR1 SGHVS, CDR2 FQNEAQ. The CDR3 spells CASGPVGGGANEQFF. CDR3 in DNA: TGTGCCAGCGGCCCGGTGGGCGGGGGGGCAAATGAGCAGTTCTTC.

By its share, this clone is medium-sized (0.01 to 0.1%). The chain employs TRBV4-2 and TRBJ2-7, with 9 bases that match TRBD1. The CDR3 loop spans 14 amino acids. Germline CDR1 is LGHNA and CDR2 is YNFKEQ. The V and J ends lost 3 bases and 5 bases, in that order; junction bases with no gene match: 5. The CDR3 protein is CASSHGTGYDEQYF. Written as DNA, the CDR3 is TGTGCCAGCAGCCATGGGACAGGGTACGACGAGCAGTACTTC.

This chain joins TRBV3-1 (or the pseudogene TRBV3-2) and TRBJ2-7, with a tentative D call TRBD2 (6 bases). Germline V gives CDR1 LGHDT, CDR2 YNNKEL (reference sequence). The ends were cut back, 0 bases at V and 7 bases at J, with 7 bases in the middle. The length of the CDR3 is 12 residues. CDR3 nucleotide sequence: TGTGCCAGCAGCCAAGAGGGGAGGGAGCAGTACTTC. Translation gives CASSQEGREQYF.

J is TRBJ2-7 and V is TRBV4-3, with TRBD1 matching over 9 bases. Germline V lookup: CDR1 LGHNA, CDR2 YSLEER. This CDR3 contains 16 residues. The trim removed 0 bases at V and 4 bases at J, leaving 7 bases unmatched. Written as DNA, the CDR3 is TGCGCCAGCAGCCAAGATCACACAGGGGGCAAGTACGAGCAGTACTTC. Translating it yields CASSQDHTGGKYEQYF.

The chain combines TRBV11-2 with TRBJ1-4; the match to TRBD1 covers 7 bases. Germline V CDR1 and CDR2: SGHAT, FQNNGV. J gave up 10 bases and V 4 bases, and 15 bases lay outside the gene matches. The CDR3 has 16 amino acids. CDR3 nucleotides: TGTGCCAGCAGCTCAGCTACAGGGGTGTTATTTGGAAAACTGTTTTTT. The encoded protein is CASSSATGVLFGKLFF.